The next 31 T cell receptor beta chains were all read from a single sample in a study of blood T cell repertoires in COVID-19. The protocol was immunoSEQ multiplex PCR, while the TCRdb copy is restricted to in-frame clones and leaves out a portion. The data hold tens of thousands of clones, with approximately 90% observed a single time. The sequencing input was peripheral blood. Receptors originate from a woman older than 75 with acute or convalescent COVID-19.

This chain joins TRBV3-1 (or the pseudogene TRBV3-2) and TRBJ2-2, with 15 nucleotides matching TRBD2. In germline, CDR1 is LGHDT, CDR2 YNNKEL (reference sequence). There are 17 residues in the CDR3. The V gene end was trimmed by 4 bases and the J gene end by 5 bases; junction bases not matched to a gene: 5. In nucleotides, the CDR3 is TGTGCCAGCAGCCGGCCGGGACTAGCGGGAGGAACCGGGGAGCTGTTTTTT. It translates to CASSRPGLAGGTGELFF.

In this sample, this clone turned up once. J is TRBJ1-2 and V is TRBV3-1 (or the pseudogene TRBV3-2), with TRBD1 matching over 7 bases. Germline lookup yields CDR1 LGHDT and CDR2 YNNKEL (reference sequence). The junction had 5 bases not matched to a gene; V was cut back by 0 bases and J by 7 bases. The length of the CDR3 is 14 residues. The CDR3 DNA reads TGTGCCAGCAGCCAAGACGCCCGGGACAGTGGCTACACCTTC. Protein: CASSQDARDSGYTF.

The V and J genes are TRBV5-6 and TRBJ1-4; tentative D call: TRBD1 (5 bases). V lost 2 bases and J 8 bases, leaving 13 bases between the germline ends. The CDR3 totals 14 residues. Germline V CDR1 and CDR2: SGHDT, YYEEEE. In DNA, the CDR3 is TGTGCCAGCAGCTTTTCGGGGGTTCCGGAAAAACTGTTTTTT. Translating it yields CASSFSGVPEKLFF. The complete variable domain, with remaining parts taken from reference TRBV5-6 and TRBJ1-4, reads DAGVTQSPTHLIKTRGQQVTLRCSPKSGHDTVSWYQQALGQGPQFIFQYYEEEERQRGNFPDRFSGHQFPNYSSELNVNALLLGDSALYLCASSFSGVPEKLFFGSGTQLSVL.

The chain has TRBV27 and TRBJ1-1; no clear D gene. This CDR3 has 14 residues. The germline CDR1 and CDR2 sequences are MNHEY and SMNVEV (reference sequence). V dropped 5 bases and J dropped 4 bases, with 14 bases sitting between them. The CDR3 nucleotides read TGTGCCAGCAGTGGGTGGAGGAGAAGCACTGAAGCTTTCTTT. Translation gives CASSGWRRSTEAFF.

The chain combines TRBV2 with TRBJ2-7; 8 bases are shared with TRBD2. The CDR3 runs 14 residues. Germline V gene sequence: CDR1 SNHLY, CDR2 FYNNEI. Losses at the gene ends were 3 bases for V and 3 bases for J; bases not matched to a gene: 4. Here the CDR3 reads CASSEAGGNYEQYF. The CDR3 coding sequence is TGTGCCAGCAGTGAGGCGGGGGGCAACTACGAGCAGTACTTC. Together with reference TRBV2 and TRBJ2-7, the CDR3 gives the full variable domain: EPEVTQTPSHQVTQMGQEVILRCVPISNHLYFYWYRQILGQKVEFLVSFYNNEISEKSEIFDDQFSVERPDGSNFTLKIRSTKLEDSAMYFCASSEAGGNYEQYFGPGTRLTVT.

CDR3 sequence (DNA): TGTGCCATCAGTGAGGACAGGGTTACAGATACGCAGTATTTT. Protein sequence: CAISEDRVTDTQYF. The chain uses TRBV10-3 and TRBJ2-3, with TRBD1 matching over 7 bases. J was trimmed by 3 bases and V by 2 bases; bases with no gene match: 2. CDR3 size: 14 residues. Germline V gene lookup returns CDR1 ENHRY and CDR2 SYGVKD.

V usage is TRBV3-1 (or the pseudogene TRBV3-2) and J usage is TRBJ2-1; a possible D gene is TRBD2 (5 bases). CDR1 is LGHDT and CDR2 is YNNKEL in the germline V gene (reference sequence). This CDR3 contains 15 residues. Between the trimmed V and J ends, which lost 0 bases and 8 bases, there was a span of 14 bases. The chain's CDR3 is CASSQDDYGLDEQFF. CDR3 nucleotide sequence: TGTGCCAGCAGCCAAGATGACTATGGGTTGGATGAGCAGTTCTTC.

The J gene is TRBJ2-1, the V gene TRBV11-2; D not certain. Germline V gives CDR1 SGHAT, CDR2 FQNNGV. The length of the CDR3 is 15 residues. V lost 5 bases, J lost 0 bases, and 11 bases lay in between. CDR3: CASSPASGSYNEQFF. The CDR3 nucleotides read TGTGCCAGCAGCCCCGCGTCAGGCTCCTACAATGAGCAGTTCTTC.

The genes are TRBV5-6 and TRBJ2-3; D is unclear. The germline CDR1 and CDR2 sequences are SGHDT and YYEEEE. The germline V and J ends were trimmed by 2 bases and 1 base, with 5 bases remaining between them. The CDR3 contains 13 residues. The CDR3 loop is CASSFQGTDTQYF. The CDR3 DNA reads as TGTGCCAGCAGCTTCCAGGGCACAGATACGCAGTATTTT.

The V and J genes are TRBV11-2 and TRBJ2-1; possible D gene TRBD1, 6 bases. CDR3 length: 16 amino acids. The ends were cut back, 1 base at V and 6 bases at J, with 16 bases in the middle. Germline V gives CDR1 SGHAT, CDR2 FQNNGV. This CDR3 is CASSLVRQVRANEQFF. CDR3 DNA: TGTGCCAGCAGCTTAGTAAGACAGGTCAGGGCCAATGAGCAGTTCTTC.

The chain combines TRBV9 with TRBJ2-3; D is possibly TRBD2 (6 bases). The CDR3 is made up of 15 amino acids. The V gene lost 4 bases and the J gene lost 1 base, with 13 bases spanning the gap. The germline CDR1 and CDR2 sequences are SGDLS and YYNGEE. This CDR3 reads CASSLTGTRTDTQYF. In DNA, the CDR3 is TGTGCCAGCAGCCTAACCGGGACTCGCACAGATACGCAGTATTTT.

The V gene is TRBV5-1, the J gene TRBJ1-3; D is undetermined. V was shortened by 4 bases and J by 3 bases, with 14 bases between the two germline ends. From germline, CDR1 is SGHRS and CDR2 YFSETQ. The CDR3 extends over 15 amino acids. The CDR3 DNA sequence: TGCGCCAGCAGCCCGGCCGGAGGGATTGGAAACACCATATATTTT. Residues: CASSPAGGIGNTIYF.

The V call is TRBV3-1 (or the pseudogene TRBV3-2), the J call TRBJ2-1, with 8 bases matching TRBD2. The germline V gene has CDR1 LGHDT and CDR2 YNNKEL (reference sequence). This CDR3 spans 15 amino acids. V lost 6 bases and J lost 5; bases outside the gene matches: 9. The CDR3 loop is CASSLGGARNNEQFF. The CDR3 nucleotides read TGTGCCAGCAGTCTCGGGGGGGCCAGGAACAATGAGCAGTTCTTC.

The chain employs TRBV11-2 and TRBJ2-7; D not certain. The length of the CDR3 is 12 residues. The germline V and J ends were trimmed by 5 bases and 3 bases, with 8 bases remaining between them. The V gene's germline CDR1 is SGHAT and CDR2 FQNNGV. The CDR3 DNA sequence: TGTGCCAGCAGCGCTAACCGCTACGAGCAGTACTTC. Amino acids: CASSANRYEQYF.

The genes are TRBV10-3 and TRBJ2-3; D unclear. There are 15 residues in the CDR3. Trimming removed 6 bases at V and 1 base at J, with 14 bases between. Germline V CDR1 and CDR2: ENHRY, SYGVKD. The DNA of the CDR3 is TGTGCCATCAGGTACGCGCGGTTCGGCACAGATACGCAGTATTTT. Amino acids: CAIRYARFGTDTQYF.

The DNA for the CDR3 is TGTGCCAGCAGCGTCTCACCGGGAACTAGCGACGAGCAGTACTTC. It encodes CASSVSPGTSDEQYF. The chain joins TRBV9 to TRBJ2-7; 7 nucleotides agree with TRBD2. Germline V gene sequence: CDR1 SGDLS, CDR2 YYNGEE. V gave up 2 bases and J gave up 5 bases; unmatched junction bases: 10. CDR3 length: 15 amino acids. The complete variable domain, with remaining parts taken from reference TRBV9 and TRBJ2-7, reads DSGVTQTPKHLITATGQRVTLRCSPRSGDLSVYWYQQSLDQGLQFLIQYYNGEERAKGNILERFSAQQFPDLHSELNLSSLELGDSALYFCASSVSPGTSDEQYFGPGTRLTVT.

The V and J genes are TRBV10-3 and TRBJ1-3; 7 bases line up with TRBD1. The V gene's germline CDR1 is ENHRY and CDR2 SYGVKD. V shed 9 bases and J 0 bases; nucleotides not matched to a gene: 2. This CDR3 comprises 13 residues. The CDR3 DNA sequence: TGTGCCATAGGACAGGACTCTGGAAACACCATATATTTT. Translating it yields CAIGQDSGNTIYF.

This chain connects TRBV11-2 to TRBJ1-4; maybe TRBD1 (6 bases). The germline gives CDR1 SGHAT, CDR2 FQNNGV. V lost 1 base and J lost 0, with 15 bases in between. The CDR3 loop spans 18 amino acids. DNA for the CDR3: TGTGCCAGCAGCTTAGGGGGGCAGCCGCTTGCAACTAATGAAAAACTGTTTTTT. The encoded protein is CASSLGGQPLATNEKLFF.

The chain carries TRBV7-9 and TRBJ2-1; TRBD2 agrees at 7 bases. This CDR3 is built from 15 residues. The trim removed 5 bases at V and 4 bases at J, leaving 8 bases unmatched. Germline V lookup: CDR1 SEHNR, CDR2 FQNEAQ (reference sequence). Here the CDR3 DNA reads TGTGCCAGCAGCATCAGACTAGCAGAGTACAATGAGCAGTTCTTC. It specifies CASSIRLAEYNEQFF. Full variable domain (outside the CDR3, taken from reference TRBV7-9 and TRBJ2-1): DTGVSQNPRHKITKRGQNVTFRCDPISEHNRLYWYRQTLGQGPEFLTYFQNEAQLEKSRLLSDRFSAERPKGSFSTLEIQRTEQGDSAMYLCASSIRLAEYNEQFFGPGTRLTVL.

The chain links TRBV7-2 to TRBJ1-4; TRBD1 agrees at 8 bases. Germline CDR1 is SGHTA and CDR2 is FQGNSA. The CDR3 contains 16 residues. With 3 bases clipped from V and 6 bases from J, the junction kept 9 bases outside the gene matches. The CDR3 DNA reads as TGTGCCAGCAGCTTGTACAGGGGGTCTAACTATGAAAAACTGTTTTTT. Protein sequence: CASSLYRGSNYEKLFF.

The V call is TRBV10-3, the J call TRBJ1-2; possibly TRBD1 for D (6 bases). The CDR3 is 12 amino acids. Germline assignment: CDR1 ENHRY and CDR2 SYGVKD. The V end lost 8 bases, the J end lost 5 bases, and 12 bases lay between the germline ends. The CDR3 protein is CAIATGSYGYTF. CDR3 nucleotide sequence: TGTGCCATCGCAACAGGGAGTTATGGCTACACCTTC.

This rearrangement joins TRBV25-1 to TRBJ2-7; 8 bases are shared with TRBD2. Germline CDR1 MGHDK, CDR2 SYGVNS. Trimming took 7 bases from V and 3 from J; bases not matched to a gene: 5. The length of the CDR3 is 13 residues. The CDR3 is CASKRSGSYEQYF. The CDR3 DNA is TGTGCCAGCAAACGGAGCGGGAGCTACGAGCAGTACTTC.

The V call is TRBV4-1, the J call TRBJ2-3; D possibly corresponds to TRBD2 (6 bases). The V end lost 4 bases, the J end lost 6 bases, and 14 bases lay between the germline ends. CDR1 MGHRA and CDR2 YSYEKL come from the germline V gene. This CDR3 has 14 residues. This CDR3 is CASSPRTGVDTQYF. For the CDR3, the DNA is TGCGCCAGCAGCCCCCGAACGGGGGTGGATACGCAGTATTTT.

This clone was counted once. The J gene is TRBJ1-5, the V gene TRBV19, with D hard to call. Trimming left V 5 bases short and J 3 bases short, with 8 bases between. Germline V CDR1 and CDR2: LNHDA, SQIVND (reference sequence). CDR3 length: 13 residues. This CDR3 is CASSGLLNQPQHF. The CDR3 DNA follows: TGTGCCAGTAGTGGACTCCTCAATCAGCCCCAGCATTTT.

The gene calls are TRBV6-5 and TRBJ2-3; 9 bases agree with TRBD2. This CDR3 contains 13 residues. CDR1 and CDR2 (germline): MNHEY, SVGAGI. V trimming: 10 bases; J trimming: 6 bases; junction bases outside the gene matches: 8. The CDR3 DNA reads as TGTGCCACGACAGCGGGAGGTGGGGATACGCAGTATTTT. As protein: CATTAGGGDTQYF.

The rearrangement uses TRBV10-3 and TRBJ2-3; TRBD2 matches at 8 bases. Germline V gene sequence: CDR1 ENHRY, CDR2 SYGVKD. There are 12 residues in the CDR3. V gave up 11 bases and J gave up 6 bases; unmatched junction bases: 7. DNA for the CDR3: TGTGCCTCTGCTCCGGGAGGGGATACGCAGTATTTT. It specifies CASAPGGDTQYF.

This chain uses TRBV5-1 with TRBJ2-1; TRBD1 might be the D (6 bases). CDR1 is SGHRS and CDR2 is YFSETQ in the germline V gene. CDR3 size: 14 residues. Trimming shortened V by 4 bases and J by 5 bases, and 13 bases separated the two germline ends. CDR3 amino acids: CASSPTGPHNEQFF. The CDR3 nucleotides are TGCGCCAGCAGCCCAACAGGGCCCCACAATGAGCAGTTCTTC. Together with reference TRBV5-1 and TRBJ2-1, the CDR3 gives the full variable domain: KAGVTQTPRYLIKTRGQQVTLSCSPISGHRSVSWYQQTPGQGLQFLFEYFSETQRNKGNFPGRFSGRQFSNSRSEMNVSTLELGDSALYLCASSPTGPHNEQFFGPGTRLTVL.

The chain employs TRBV19 and TRBJ1-1; D not resolved. Germline V gives CDR1 LNHDA, CDR2 SQIVND (reference sequence). CDR3 length: 16 residues. V was shortened by 4 bases and J by 2 bases, with 17 bases between the two germline ends. The CDR3, as DNA: TGTGCCAGTAGTAGATCCCGGGCGGGTCATAACACTGAAGCTTTCTTT. This gives the protein CASSRSRAGHNTEAFF. Full variable domain (outside the CDR3, taken from reference TRBV19 and TRBJ1-1): DGGITQSPKYLFRKEGQNVTLSCEQNLNHDAMYWYRQDPGQGLRLIYYSQIVNDFQKGDIAEGYSVSREKKESFPLTVTSAQKNPTAFYLCASSRSRAGHNTEAFFGQGTRLTVV.

In its sample, this clone is medium-sized. The V and J genes are TRBV25-1 and TRBJ1-1, with 7 bases lining up with TRBD1. The CDR3 consists of 13 residues. V lost 8 bases, J lost 2 bases, and 5 bases stayed unmatched. CDR1 MGHDK and CDR2 SYGVNS come from the germline V gene. Here the CDR3 DNA reads TGTGCCAGCGAAGACAGGGCAAACACTGAAGCTTTCTTT. Its protein is CASEDRANTEAFF.

The chain combines TRBV7-8 with TRBJ1-3; D might be TRBD1 (5 bases). The germline V and J ends were trimmed by 1 base and 0 bases, with 10 bases remaining between them. The CDR3 contains 16 residues. CDR1 and CDR2 (germline): SGHVS, FQNEAQ. The CDR3 bases are TGTGCCAGCAGCTTAGACAGGCCCTTCTCTGGAAACACCATATATTTT. Encoded protein: CASSLDRPFSGNTIYF. The full variable domain, in which reference TRBV7-8 and TRBJ1-3 provide the parts outside the CDR3, is GAGVSQSPRYKVAKRGQDVALRCDPISGHVSLFWYQQALGQGPEFLTYFQNEAQLDKSGLPSDRFFAERPEGSVSTLKIQRTQQEDSAVYLCASSLDRPFSGNTIYFGEGSWLTVV.

The V call is TRBV7-9, the J call TRBJ1-1; 7 bases are a match to TRBD1. The CDR3 sequence is 13 residues long. With V trimmed by 5 bases and J by 4 bases, 4 bases remained unmatched. Looked up from germline, CDR1 is SEHNR and CDR2 is FQNEAQ (reference sequence). This chain's CDR3 is CASSVNRGTEAFF. CDR3 coding DNA: TGTGCCAGCAGCGTAAACAGGGGCACTGAAGCTTTCTTT.